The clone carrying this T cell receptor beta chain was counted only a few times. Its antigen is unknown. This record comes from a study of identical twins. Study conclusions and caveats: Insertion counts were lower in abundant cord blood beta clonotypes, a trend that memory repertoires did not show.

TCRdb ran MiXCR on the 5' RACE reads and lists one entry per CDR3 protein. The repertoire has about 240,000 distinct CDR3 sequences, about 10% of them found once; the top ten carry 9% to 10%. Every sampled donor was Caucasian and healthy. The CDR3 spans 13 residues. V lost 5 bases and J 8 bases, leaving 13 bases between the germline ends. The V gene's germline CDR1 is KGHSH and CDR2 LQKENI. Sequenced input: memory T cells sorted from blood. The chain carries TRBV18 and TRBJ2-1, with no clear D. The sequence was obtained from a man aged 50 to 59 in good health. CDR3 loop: CASSAHVGDEQFF. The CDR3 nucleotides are TGTGCCAGCTCAGCACACGTGGGCGATGAGCAGTTCTTC.